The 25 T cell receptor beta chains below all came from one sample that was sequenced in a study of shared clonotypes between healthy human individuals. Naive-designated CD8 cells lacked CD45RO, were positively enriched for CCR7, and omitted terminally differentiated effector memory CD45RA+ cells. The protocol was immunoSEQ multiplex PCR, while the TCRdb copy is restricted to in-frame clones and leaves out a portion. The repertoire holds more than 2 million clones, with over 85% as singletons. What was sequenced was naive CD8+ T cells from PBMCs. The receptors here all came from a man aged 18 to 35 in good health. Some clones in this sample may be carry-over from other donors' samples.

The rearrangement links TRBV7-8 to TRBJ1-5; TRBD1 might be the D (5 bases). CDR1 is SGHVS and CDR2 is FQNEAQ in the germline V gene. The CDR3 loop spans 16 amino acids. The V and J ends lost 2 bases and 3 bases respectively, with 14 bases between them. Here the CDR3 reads CASSLTGGSPNQPQHF. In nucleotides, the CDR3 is TGTGCCAGCAGCTTAACAGGTGGGAGCCCCAATCAGCCCCAGCATTTT.

The CDR3 is CASSFRTSGNTYEQYF. The CDR3 DNA reads TGTGCCAGCAGCTTTCGGACTAGCGGGAACACCTACGAGCAGTACTTC. V and J are TRBV7-9 and TRBJ2-7, with 12 nucleotides matching TRBD2. The V gene's germline CDR1 is SEHNR and CDR2 FQNEAQ (reference sequence). Trimming took 3 bases from V and 2 from J; bases not matched to a gene: 5. The CDR3 extends over 16 amino acids.

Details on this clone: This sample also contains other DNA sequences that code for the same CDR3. Written as DNA, the CDR3 is TGTGCCAGCAGCGTAGCGGGCACCGGGGAGCTGTTTTTT. It yields the protein CASSVAGTGELFF. The gene calls are TRBV9 and TRBJ2-2; D unresolved. Germline lookup yields CDR1 SGDLS and CDR2 YYNGEE. The CDR3 has 13 amino acids. The V end was cut by 0 bases, the J end by 4 bases, with 4 bases between.

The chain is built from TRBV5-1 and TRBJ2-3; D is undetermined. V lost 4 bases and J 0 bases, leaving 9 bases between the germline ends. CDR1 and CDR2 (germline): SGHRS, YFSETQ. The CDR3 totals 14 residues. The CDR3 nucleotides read TGCGCCAGCAGCAAAGGTGAGAGCACAGATACGCAGTATTTT. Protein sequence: CASSKGESTDTQYF.

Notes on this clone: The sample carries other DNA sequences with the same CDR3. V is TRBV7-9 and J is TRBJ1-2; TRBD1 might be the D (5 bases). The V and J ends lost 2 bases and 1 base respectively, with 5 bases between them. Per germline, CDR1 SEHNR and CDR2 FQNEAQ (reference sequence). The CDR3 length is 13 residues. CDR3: CASSLQGNYGYTF. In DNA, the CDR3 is TGTGCCAGCAGCTTACAGGGTAACTATGGCTACACCTTC.

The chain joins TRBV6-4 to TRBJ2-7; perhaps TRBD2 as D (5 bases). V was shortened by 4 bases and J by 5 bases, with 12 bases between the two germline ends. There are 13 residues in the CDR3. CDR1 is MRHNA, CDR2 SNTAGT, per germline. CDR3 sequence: CASSATGVHEQYF. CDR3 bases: TGTGCCAGCAGTGCTACCGGGGTGCACGAGCAGTACTTC.

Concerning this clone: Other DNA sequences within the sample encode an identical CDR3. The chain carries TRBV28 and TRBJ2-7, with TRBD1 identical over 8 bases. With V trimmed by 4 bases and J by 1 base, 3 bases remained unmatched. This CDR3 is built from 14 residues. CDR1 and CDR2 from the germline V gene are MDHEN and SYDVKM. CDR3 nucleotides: TGTGCCAGCAGTTACGGACAGGGTTCCTACGAGCAGTACTTC. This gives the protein CASSYGQGSYEQYF.

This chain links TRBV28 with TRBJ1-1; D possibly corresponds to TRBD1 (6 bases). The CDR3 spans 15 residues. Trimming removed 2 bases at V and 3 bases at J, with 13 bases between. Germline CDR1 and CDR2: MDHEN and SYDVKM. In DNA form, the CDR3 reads TGTGCCAGCAGTTTAGAGTTGGGGGGCTACACTGAAGCTTTCTTT. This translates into CASSLELGGYTEAFF.

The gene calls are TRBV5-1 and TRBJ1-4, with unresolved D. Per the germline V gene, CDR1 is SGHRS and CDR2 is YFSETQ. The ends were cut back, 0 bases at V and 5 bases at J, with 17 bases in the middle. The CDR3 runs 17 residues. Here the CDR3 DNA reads TGCGCCAGCAGCTTGGTCTACGGGCGGAAGCGAAATGAAAAACTGTTTTTT. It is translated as CASSLVYGRKRNEKLFF.

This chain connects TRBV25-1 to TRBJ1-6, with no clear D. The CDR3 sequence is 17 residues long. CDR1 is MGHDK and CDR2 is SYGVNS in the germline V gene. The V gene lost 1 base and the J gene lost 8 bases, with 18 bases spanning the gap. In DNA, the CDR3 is TGTGCCAGCAGTGAATTTGGCGGTCAGTTGGGGTATTCACCCCTCCACTTT. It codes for CASSEFGGQLGYSPLHF.

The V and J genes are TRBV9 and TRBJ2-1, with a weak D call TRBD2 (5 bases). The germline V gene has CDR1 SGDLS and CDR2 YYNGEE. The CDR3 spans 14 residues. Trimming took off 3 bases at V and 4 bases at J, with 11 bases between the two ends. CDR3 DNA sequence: TGTGCCAGCAGCGAAGGAGGACCTTACAATGAGCAGTTCTTC. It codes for CASSEGGPYNEQFF.

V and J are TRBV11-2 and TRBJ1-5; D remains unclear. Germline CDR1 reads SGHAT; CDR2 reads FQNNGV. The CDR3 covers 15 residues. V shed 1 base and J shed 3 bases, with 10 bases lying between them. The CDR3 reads CASSLAVGHNQPQHF. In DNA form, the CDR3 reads TGTGCCAGCAGCTTAGCTGTAGGGCACAATCAGCCCCAGCATTTT.

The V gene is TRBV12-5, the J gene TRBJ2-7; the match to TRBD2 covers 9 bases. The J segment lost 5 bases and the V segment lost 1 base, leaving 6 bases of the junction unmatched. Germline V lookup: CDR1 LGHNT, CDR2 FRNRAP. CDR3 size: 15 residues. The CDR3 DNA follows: TGTGCTAGTGGTTTGGGGACTAGCGAGTGGGACGAGCAGTACTTC. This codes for CASGLGTSEWDEQYF.

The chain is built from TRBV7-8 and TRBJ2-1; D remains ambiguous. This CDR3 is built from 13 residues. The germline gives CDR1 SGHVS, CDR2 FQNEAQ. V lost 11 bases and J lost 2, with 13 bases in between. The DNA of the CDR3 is TGTGCCGTCACGGCGCGCCCCTACAATGAGCAGTTCTTC. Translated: CAVTARPYNEQFF.

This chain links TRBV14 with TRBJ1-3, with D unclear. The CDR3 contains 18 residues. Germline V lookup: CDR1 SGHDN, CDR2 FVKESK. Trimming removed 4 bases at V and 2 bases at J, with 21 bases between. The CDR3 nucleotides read TGTGCCAGCAGCCCCCTAGGGTTGGGATGGGAAGCTGGAAACACCATATATTTT. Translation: CASSPLGLGWEAGNTIYF. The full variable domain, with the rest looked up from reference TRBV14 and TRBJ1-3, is EAGVTQFPSHSVIEKGQTVTLRCDPISGHDNLYWYRRVMGKEIKFLLHFVKESKQDESGMPNNRFLAERTGGTYSTLKVQPAELEDSGVYFCASSPLGLGWEAGNTIYFGEGSWLTVV.

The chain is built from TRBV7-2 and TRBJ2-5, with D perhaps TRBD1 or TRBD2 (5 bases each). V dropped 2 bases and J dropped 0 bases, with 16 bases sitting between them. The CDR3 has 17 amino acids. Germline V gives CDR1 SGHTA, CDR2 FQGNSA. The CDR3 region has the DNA TGTGCCAGCAGCTTATCTCGCAGGGAGCTGTACCAAGAGACCCAGTACTTC. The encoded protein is CASSLSRRELYQETQYF.

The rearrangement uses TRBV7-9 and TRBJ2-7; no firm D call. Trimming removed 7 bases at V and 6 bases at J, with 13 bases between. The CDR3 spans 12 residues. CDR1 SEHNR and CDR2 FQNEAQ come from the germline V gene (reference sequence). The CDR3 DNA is TGTGCCAGCACTACTGGAAACTCCGAGCAGTACTTC. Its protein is CASTTGNSEQYF.

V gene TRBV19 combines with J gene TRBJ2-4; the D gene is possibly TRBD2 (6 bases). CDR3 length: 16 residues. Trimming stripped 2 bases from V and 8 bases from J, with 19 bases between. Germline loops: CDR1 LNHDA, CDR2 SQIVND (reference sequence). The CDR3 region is CASSIPYGGLAYIQYF. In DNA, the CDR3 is TGTGCCAGTAGTATACCCTACGGGGGTTTAGCGTACATTCAGTACTTC. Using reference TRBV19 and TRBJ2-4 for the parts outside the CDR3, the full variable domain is DGGITQSPKYLFRKEGQNVTLSCEQNLNHDAMYWYRQDPGQGLRLIYYSQIVNDFQKGDIAEGYSVSREKKESFPLTVTSAQKNPTAFYLCASSIPYGGLAYIQYFGAGTRLSVL.

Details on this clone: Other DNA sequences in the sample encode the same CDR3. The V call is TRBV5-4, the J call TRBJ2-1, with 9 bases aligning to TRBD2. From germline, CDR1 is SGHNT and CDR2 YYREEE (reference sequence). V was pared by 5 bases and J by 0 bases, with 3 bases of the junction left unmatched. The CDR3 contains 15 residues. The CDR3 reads CASSFSGSSYNEQFF. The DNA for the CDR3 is TGTGCCAGCAGTTTTAGCGGGAGCTCCTACAATGAGCAGTTCTTC.

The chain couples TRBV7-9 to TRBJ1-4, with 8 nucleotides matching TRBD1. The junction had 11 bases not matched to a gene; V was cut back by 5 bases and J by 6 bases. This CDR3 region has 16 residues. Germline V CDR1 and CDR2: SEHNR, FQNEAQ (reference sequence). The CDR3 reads CASSPIRTGRDEKLFF. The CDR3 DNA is TGTGCCAGCAGCCCAATAAGGACAGGGCGGGATGAAAAACTGTTTTTT.

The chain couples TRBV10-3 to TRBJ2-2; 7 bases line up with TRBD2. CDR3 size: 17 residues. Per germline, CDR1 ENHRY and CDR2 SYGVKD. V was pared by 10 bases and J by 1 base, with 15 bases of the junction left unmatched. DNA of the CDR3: TGTGCCACCCAACCAGAGCGGGGACGGATGAACACCGGGGAGCTGTTTTTT. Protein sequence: CATQPERGRMNTGELFF.

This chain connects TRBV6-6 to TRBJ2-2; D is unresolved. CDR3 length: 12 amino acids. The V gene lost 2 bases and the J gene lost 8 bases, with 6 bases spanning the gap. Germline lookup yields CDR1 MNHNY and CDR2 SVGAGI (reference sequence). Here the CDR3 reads CASSYPSGELFF. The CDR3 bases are TGTGCCAGCAGTTACCCGTCTGGGGAGCTGTTTTTT.

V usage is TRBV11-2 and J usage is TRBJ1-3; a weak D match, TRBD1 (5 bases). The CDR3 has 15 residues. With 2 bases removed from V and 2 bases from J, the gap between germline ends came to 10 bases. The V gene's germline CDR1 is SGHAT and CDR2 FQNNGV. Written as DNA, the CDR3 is TGTGCCAGCAGCTTAAGCAGGGTTGCTGGAAACACCATATATTTT. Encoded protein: CASSLSRVAGNTIYF.

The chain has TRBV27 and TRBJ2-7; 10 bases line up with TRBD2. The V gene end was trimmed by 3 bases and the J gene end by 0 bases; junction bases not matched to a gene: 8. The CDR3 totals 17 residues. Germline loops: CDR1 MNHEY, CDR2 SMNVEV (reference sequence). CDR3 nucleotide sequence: TGTGCCAGCAGTTTCCTTCAGGCTAGCGGGAGCTCCTACGAGCAGTACTTC. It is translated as CASSFLQASGSSYEQYF.

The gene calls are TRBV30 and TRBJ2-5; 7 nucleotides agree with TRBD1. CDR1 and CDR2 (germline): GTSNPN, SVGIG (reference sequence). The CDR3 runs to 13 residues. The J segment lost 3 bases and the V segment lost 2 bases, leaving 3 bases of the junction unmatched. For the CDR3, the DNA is TGTGCCTGGAGTCCCGGGACAGAAGAGACCCAGTACTTC. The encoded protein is CAWSPGTEETQYF.